The 17 T cell receptor beta chains listed next were all sequenced from one sample in a study of T cell repertoires in cytomegalovirus infection (dated by TCRdb to the late 2010s). For sequencing, an Illumina HiSeq 1500 was employed. Starting from the raw public reads, TCRdb applied fastp trimming at Q25, assembled clones with MiXCR and retained in-frame beta chains. When rows share a CDR3 protein, they turn into one entry using the most common DNA and genes. The table for this sample lists hundreds of thousands of distinct CDR3 sequences; under 40% of them were counted only once. The ten largest clones represent 12% to 15% of the sample. Sequenced input: PBMCs. The receptor set was obtained from a human donor in good health (CMV status not recorded). Some clones in this sample may be carry-over from other donors' samples.

Of note for this clonotype: At one end the junction does not follow the germline gene, possibly because of a read error. For the CDR3, the DNA is TGTGCCAGCAGTCTCTCGGACAGGGGGGACACTGAAGCTTGCTTT. The encoded protein is CASSLSDRGDTEACF. This chain connects TRBV12-3 or TRBV12-4 to TRBJ1-1, with 10 bases identical to TRBD1. The CDR3 contains 15 residues.

This clonotype was seen more than once but under ten times. V usage is TRBV6-8 and J usage is TRBJ2-1; the D is unclear. The CDR3 is 13 residues long. The V end lost 7 bases, the J end lost 6 bases, and 13 bases lay between the germline ends. The germline V gene encodes CDR1 MNHGY and CDR2 SAAAGT. CDR3 region: CASKYEWRNEQFF. The CDR3 DNA reads TGTGCCAGCAAGTACGAATGGCGCAATGAGCAGTTCTTC.

A word on this clonotype: A much larger clonotype is one base distant, so this may be a read error. The chain is built from TRBV7-6 and TRBJ1-1, with TRBD1 identical over 7 bases. Germline loops: CDR1 SGHVS, CDR2 FNYEAQ. The length of the CDR3 is 15 residues. The J segment lost 0 bases and the V segment lost 5 bases, leaving 6 bases of the junction unmatched. CDR3 loop: CASSMLTGLNTEAFF. In nucleotides, the CDR3 is TGTGCCAGCAGCATGCTGACAGGGCTGAACACTGAAGCTTTCTTT.

This clonotype was counted only a few times. V is TRBV5-1 and J is TRBJ1-2; TRBD1 is a possible D gene (5 bases). The CDR3 is 15 residues long. Trimming removed 0 bases from V and 2 bases from J, with 11 bases in between. The germline V gene has CDR1 SGHRS and CDR2 YFSETQ. Written as DNA, the CDR3 is TGCGCCAGCAGCTTGGACAGGCTGAACAACTATGGCTACACCTTC. Protein product: CASSLDRLNNYGYTF.

This chain uses TRBV4-2 with TRBJ1-4; D remains unclear. The germline V and J ends were trimmed by 0 bases and 5 bases, with 10 bases remaining between them. CDR1 is LGHNA, CDR2 YNFKEQ, per germline. This CDR3 region has 15 residues. This chain's CDR3 is CASSQEQGWNEKLFF. The CDR3 DNA reads TGTGCCAGCAGCCAAGAGCAAGGTTGGAATGAAAAACTGTTTTTT.

DNA of the CDR3: TGTGCCAGCAGTAAATCCGGGACAGAGGTCAATCAGCCCCAGCATTTT. It yields the protein CASSKSGTEVNQPQHF. V usage is TRBV6-2 or TRBV6-3 and J usage is TRBJ1-5; 7 bases fit TRBD1. The CDR3 has 16 residues. The V and J ends lost 5 bases and 3 bases, in that order; junction bases with no gene match: 10. CDR1 and CDR2 (germline): MNHEY, SVGEGT.

V gene TRBV14 combines with J gene TRBJ2-5; D remains ambiguous. CDR3 size: 13 residues. Trimming removed 4 bases from V and 0 bases from J, with 6 bases in between. Germline assignment: CDR1 SGHDN and CDR2 FVKESK. CDR3 nucleotides: TGTGCCAGCAGCCTCACATACCAAGAGACCCAGTACTTC. This translates into CASSLTYQETQYF.

This clonotype occurred many times. The gene calls are TRBV7-2 and TRBJ2-6, with D tentatively TRBD1 (6 bases). CDR3 length equals 17 residues. The germline V gene has CDR1 SGHTA and CDR2 FQGNSA. Trimming took off 5 bases at V and 0 bases at J, with 14 bases between the two ends. The CDR3 DNA sequence: TGTGCCAGCAGCCGAATACCGACAGGCTCTGGGGCCAACGTCCTGACTTTC. Amino acid sequence: CASSRIPTGSGANVLTF.

This chain connects TRBV2 to TRBJ1-1, with 7 nucleotides matching TRBD1. With V trimmed by 3 bases and J by 2 bases, 3 bases remained unmatched. The length of the CDR3 is 14 residues. Germline CDR1 reads SNHLY; CDR2 reads FYNNEI. In nucleotides, the CDR3 is TGTGCCAGCAGTGAGGGACAGTTAAACACTGAAGCTTTCTTT. Amino acid sequence: CASSEGQLNTEAFF.

This chain joins TRBV29-1 and TRBJ2-3, with 12 bases lining up with TRBD2. This CDR3 region has 15 residues. The junction had 4 bases not matched to a gene; V was cut back by 1 base and J by 5 bases. Germline V lookup: CDR1 SQVTM, CDR2 ANQGSEA. CDR3 sequence: CSVEASGGAGDTQYF. The CDR3 DNA reads as TGCAGCGTTGAAGCTAGCGGGGGGGCAGGAGATACGCAGTATTTT.

This clonotype was counted a few times. This chain uses TRBV27 with TRBJ2-3; 8 positions match TRBD1. J was trimmed by 3 bases and V by 4 bases; bases with no gene match: 6. The CDR3 runs 15 residues. Germline values: CDR1 MNHEY, CDR2 SMNVEV (reference sequence). For the CDR3, the DNA is TGTGCCAGCAGTTCAGACAGGGGAGCTACAGATACGCAGTATTTT. It encodes CASSSDRGATDTQYF.

This sequence joins TRBV20-1 and TRBJ2-3; TRBD1 is a possible D gene (6 bases). The CDR3 runs to 14 residues. The germline V and J ends were trimmed by 5 bases and 0 bases, with 12 bases remaining between them. Germline assignment: CDR1 DFQATT and CDR2 SNEGSKA (reference sequence). CDR3 in DNA: TGCAGTGCTGGGGGCAGGGGAAGCACAGATACGCAGTATTTT. It yields the protein CSAGGRGSTDTQYF.

The V and J genes are TRBV7-9 and TRBJ2-2; perhaps TRBD1 as D (6 bases). CDR1 is SEHNR and CDR2 is FQNEAQ in the germline V gene (reference sequence). Trimming removed 3 bases at V and 4 bases at J, with 12 bases between. The CDR3 runs to 15 residues. The CDR3 sequence: CASSLPQGTTGELFF. DNA for the CDR3: TGTGCCAGCAGCTTGCCACAGGGAACCACCGGGGAGCTGTTTTTT.

This clonotype was seen at least ten times. The V call is TRBV28, the J call TRBJ1-2; 7 bases match TRBD1. The CDR3 totals 12 residues. V trimming: 6 bases; J trimming: 6 bases; junction bases outside the gene matches: 4. The V gene's germline CDR1 is MDHEN and CDR2 SYDVKM. The CDR3 here is CASREGGNGYTF. CDR3 coding DNA: TGTGCCAGCAGGGAAGGGGGCAATGGCTACACCTTC.

J is TRBJ1-5 and V is TRBV10-3; TRBD1 matches at 7 bases. The germline CDR1 and CDR2 sequences are ENHRY and SYGVKD. J gave up 7 bases and V 3 bases, and 12 bases lay outside the gene matches. This CDR3 contains 16 residues. The CDR3 reads CAISDSQGKAGQPQHF. The CDR3 nucleotides are TGTGCCATCAGTGACTCACAGGGGAAGGCGGGGCAGCCCCAGCATTTT.

The V and J genes are TRBV2 and TRBJ1-2; the D gene is possibly TRBD1 (5 bases). Germline V gives CDR1 SNHLY, CDR2 FYNNEI. CDR3 size: 14 residues. V lost 5 bases, J lost 5 bases, and 15 bases lay in between. CDR3 in amino acids: CASSRQWAEYGYTF. As DNA, the CDR3 is TGTGCCAGCAGTAGACAGTGGGCGGAGTATGGCTACACCTTC.

About this clonotype itself: Given the absence of the conserved phenylalanine or tryptophan at the CDR3 end, a read error is likely. This CDR3 reads CASSPRLASYEQYL. CDR3 sequence (DNA): TGTGCCAGCAGCCCTCGACTAGCCTCCTACGAGCAGTACTTA. The chain carries TRBV7-6 and TRBJ2-7, with 7 positions matching TRBD2. The CDR3 totals 14 residues. V shed 5 bases and J 0 bases; nucleotides not matched to a gene: 4. From germline, CDR1 is SGHVS and CDR2 FNYEAQ.